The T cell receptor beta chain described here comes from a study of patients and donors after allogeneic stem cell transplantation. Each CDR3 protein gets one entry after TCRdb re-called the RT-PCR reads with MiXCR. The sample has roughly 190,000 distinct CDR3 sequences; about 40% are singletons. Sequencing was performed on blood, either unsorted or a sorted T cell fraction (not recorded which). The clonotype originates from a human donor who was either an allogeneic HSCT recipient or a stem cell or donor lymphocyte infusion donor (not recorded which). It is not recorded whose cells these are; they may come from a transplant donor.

The CDR3 DNA sequence: TGTGCCAGCAGTTACACCGCTAGCGGAATTATCACAGATACGCAGTATTTT. Amino acid sequence: CASSYTASGIITDTQYF. This chain uses TRBV6-6 with TRBJ2-3; 7 bases fit TRBD2. The CDR3 spans 17 residues. J was trimmed by 2 bases and V by 2 bases; bases with no gene match: 10. CDR1 is MNHNY and CDR2 is SVGAGI in the germline V gene (reference sequence).